These T cell receptor beta chains were read from a single sample in a study of blood T cell repertoires in COVID-19. Using immunoSEQ multiplex PCR, the repertoire was profiled, and TCRdb retains in-frame clones only, with some absent. The data hold about 480,000 clones, with around 89% observed a single time. The specimen sequenced was peripheral blood. The source of these receptors is a woman aged 45 to 65 with COVID-19, enrolled during active disease. Each CDR3 is given without its conserved first and last residue. The order of the fields is V gene, J gene, CDR3 protein.

>TRBV4-1|TRBJ2-7
ASSLLGTGTYEQY
>TRBV2|TRBJ1-1
ASSSRDTEAF
>TRBV7-2|TRBJ1-3
ASSSGMSGNTIY
>TRBV5-6|TRBJ1-2
ASSSGQAIYGYT
>TRBV19|TRBJ1-5
ASTTISARQGSSQPQH
>TRBV7-9|TRBJ2-2
ASSLNAFGGELF
>TRBV5-1|TRBJ1-6
ASSVDGGRNSPLH
>TRBV27|TRBJ1-2
ASSFSAGTGTYGYT
>TRBV5-1|TRBJ1-2
ASRQDRAYGYT
>TRBV12-5|TRBJ2-2
ASGRSGSTYTGELF
>TRBV5-1|TRBJ2-5
ASSPRDRGQETQY
>TRBV28|TRBJ1-1
ASTQGGQLGEAF
>TRBV4-1|TRBJ2-3
ASSRTSGGPVGPDTQY
>TRBV7-3|TRBJ2-1
ASSSPGYEQF
>TRBV5-1|TRBJ1-1
ASSSDRASNTEAF
>TRBV5-1|TRBJ1-5
ASSAWPAGGGQPQH
>TRBV28|TRBJ2-7
ASSTAGAFTEQY
>TRBV19|TRBJ1-1
ASSLGRGVLSEAF
>TRBV27|TRBJ2-1
ASKLGPEQF
>TRBV6-6|TRBJ1-1
ASSYSGENTEAF
>TRBV30|TRBJ1-5
AWSETDSNQPQH
>TRBV6-5|TRBJ1-5
ASREDRNQPQH
>TRBV10-1|TRBJ2-7
ASRAPGGEQY
>TRBV7-7|TRBJ1-4
ASSLADRDGKLF
>TRBV12-5|TRBJ1-2
ASGLSTQGVRGYT
>TRBV10-2|TRBJ1-5
ASSESGGNQPQH
>TRBV10-2|TRBJ2-7
ASRDTDYEQY
>TRBV6-5|TRBJ1-6
ASNRGGSPLH
>TRBV5-1|TRBJ2-3
ASTGTADTDTQY
>TRBV2|TRBJ2-1
ASFGGHEQF
>TRBV7-9|TRBJ2-2
ASSPVAENTGELF
>TRBV21-1|TRBJ2-2
ASSKDGGTAALNTGELF
>TRBV7-9|TRBJ2-5
ASSFPGGETQY
>TRBV9|TRBJ1-2
ASSPDPAGYYGYT
>TRBV29-1|TRBJ1-5
SVELVGDRVEH
>TRBV30|TRBJ1-5
AWSVGRSGNQPQH
>TRBV18|TRBJ1-2
ASSPPMAGYGYT
>TRBV6-5|TRBJ1-2
ASSIGANYGYT
>TRBV11-2|TRBJ2-3
ASRLGTSGGYTDTQY
>TRBV25-1|TRBJ1-5
ASSDLDSNQPQH
>TRBV5-4|TRBJ2-1
ASNARGNEQF
>TRBV6-5|TRBJ2-7
ASSLSGTGTYEQY
>TRBV6-1|TRBJ2-7
ASSESSRGGSRYEQY